This T cell receptor beta chain was recovered during a study of technical replicates of blood from four donors. The germline V gene encodes CDR1 ENHRY and CDR2 SYGVKD. Trimming stripped 7 bases from V and 0 bases from J, with 9 bases between. The CDR3 is 13 residues long. Clones were sequenced by immunoSEQ multiplex PCR, and TCRdb holds only the in-frame ones, with some missing. This sample yields approximately 74,000 clones, of which 88% are seen a single time; roughly 4.5% belongs to the top ten. Sequences were obtained from PBMCs. V usage is TRBV10-3 and J usage is TRBJ1-1; D might be TRBD1 (6 bases). The TCR was taken from a human donor in good health. Some clones in this sample may be carry-over from other donors' samples. The CDR3 sequence: CAITGVLNTEAFF. DNA of the CDR3: TGTGCCATCACAGGGGTTTTGAACACTGAAGCTTTCTTT.